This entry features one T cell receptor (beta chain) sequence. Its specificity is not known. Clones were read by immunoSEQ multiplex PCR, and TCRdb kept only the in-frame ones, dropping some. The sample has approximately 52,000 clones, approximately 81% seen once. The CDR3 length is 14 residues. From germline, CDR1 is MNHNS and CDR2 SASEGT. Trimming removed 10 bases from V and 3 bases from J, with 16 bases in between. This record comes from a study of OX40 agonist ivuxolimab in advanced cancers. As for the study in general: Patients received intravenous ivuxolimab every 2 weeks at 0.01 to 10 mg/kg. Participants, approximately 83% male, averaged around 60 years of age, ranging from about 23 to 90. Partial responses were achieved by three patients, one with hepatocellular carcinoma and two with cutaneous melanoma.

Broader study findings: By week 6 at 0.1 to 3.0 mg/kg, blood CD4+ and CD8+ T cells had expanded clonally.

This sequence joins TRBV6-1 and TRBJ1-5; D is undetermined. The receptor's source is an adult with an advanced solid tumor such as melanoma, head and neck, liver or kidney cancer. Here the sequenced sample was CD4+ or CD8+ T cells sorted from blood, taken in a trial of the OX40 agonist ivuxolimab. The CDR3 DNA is TGTGCCACCTCTGGCGGAGGACCCAATCAGCCCCAGCATTTT. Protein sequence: CATSGGGPNQPQHF.